The clone carrying this T cell receptor (beta chain) has more than one count but fewer than ten. Its antigen is undetermined. TCRdb reanalysed the reads using MiXCR and keeps one entry per CDR3 protein. The table includes some 500,000 distinct CDR3 sequences, 30% to 40% detected once. This sample was included in a study of T cell repertoires in cytomegalovirus infection. Study as a whole: CMV infection plus the matching HLA type was flagged by public TCR beta signatures.

Germline V lookup: CDR1 SGHNT, CDR2 YENEEA. V lost 2 bases and J lost 7; bases outside the gene matches: 11. The length of the CDR3 is 16 residues. Findings of the study overall: Using cumulative public TCR beta family frequency, the authors identified those who carried CMV together with the relevant HLA. Dominating the ex vivo response were TCR beta clonotypes that were CMV-specific and HLA-C-restricted.

The sample was cultured PBMCs, taken from culture after CMV antigen stimulation. The V gene is TRBV11-3, the J gene TRBJ2-1, with 7 bases lining up with TRBD2. The TCR sequence derives from a human donor in good health (CMV status not recorded). Some clones in this sample may be carry-over from other donors' samples. CDR3 in amino acids: CASSLRPAGAWNEQFF. The CDR3 region has the DNA TGTGCCAGCAGCTTACGCCCTGCGGGAGCCTGGAATGAGCAGTTCTTC.